This T cell receptor beta chain was recorded in a study of CD8+ T cells in alopecia areata. Study details: Each day, treated patients took oral tofacitinib twice, at 5 to 10 mg per dose. A 6-month period off drug followed tofacitinib, which lasted 6 to 18 months. The share of scalp area affected provided the severity score for treated patients. Study outcomes and limitations: In scalp, tofacitinib significantly decreased clonality and expanded CD8+ clones among the top 100.

Described treatment: oral pan-JAK inhibitor, 5-10 mg twice daily. V dropped 2 bases and J dropped 1 base, with 11 bases sitting between them. Germline loops: CDR1 MNHNS, CDR2 SASEGT. The CDR3 extends over 15 amino acids. The sequencing template was cDNA reverse transcribed from extracted RNA. Sequencing was performed with immunoSEQ multiplex PCR; in TCRdb, only in-frame clones are kept and a portion is missing. The sample lists fewer than 110,000 clones; 70% to 90% were seen once. Concerning this clone itself: Its target is not known.

This clonotype was sampled from a human donor with alopecia areata. V usage is TRBV6-1 and J usage is TRBJ2-5, with D possibly being TRBD2 (6 bases). The input for sequencing was CD8+ T cells sorted from blood, taken between weeks 30 and 35, from a patient treated with tofacitinib. CDR3 loop: CASSELGGVQETQYF. In nucleotides, the CDR3 is TGTGCCAGCAGTGAATTAGGCGGGGTCCAAGAGACCCAGTACTTC.